The rows below give T cell receptor beta chains drawn from one sample of a study of technical replicates of blood from a few donors. Data came from immunoSEQ multiplex PCR; TCRdb stores just in-frame clones and leaves some out. Here the sample spans about 100,000 clones, roughly 96% being singletons. The sequenced sample consisted of T cells isolated from PBMCs. The receptors originated from a human donor in good health. The CDR3 runs from the conserved cysteine through the conserved F or W. A D gene is named only where the DNA matches it firmly. A clone size is listed for some rows: how often the clone was seen (once, few, many), or a class if it is expanded.

clone_size | d_call | j_call | v_call | cdr3_aa | cdr3_nt
once | TRBD2 | TRBJ2-3 | TRBV7-9 | CASSLTSGSGTDTQYF | TGTGCCAGCAGCCTAACTAGCGGGAGCGGCACAGATACGCAGTATTTT
. | . | TRBJ1-2 | TRBV9 | CASSVDLTVSYGYTF | TGTGCCAGCAGCGTAGACCTTACAGTTTCCTATGGCTACACCTTC
. | TRBD1 | TRBJ2-7 | TRBV6-6 | CASSWKTGAEQYF | TGTGCCAGCAGTTGGAAGACAGGGGCCGAGCAGTACTTC
. | . | TRBJ2-1 | TRBV5-1 | CASSLDGAGFRDEQFF | TGCGCCAGCAGCTTGGACGGAGCAGGGTTCCGAGATGAGCAGTTCTTC
. | TRBD1 | TRBJ2-6 | TRBV5-1 | CASSLGQGLSGANVLTF | TGCGCCAGCAGCTTGGGACAGGGCCTCTCTGGGGCCAACGTCCTGACTTTC
once | TRBD2 | TRBJ2-7 | TRBV27 | CASSLTSPYTYEQYF | TGTGCCAGCAGTCTGACTAGCCCATACACCTACGAGCAGTACTTC
. | TRBD2 | TRBJ2-5 | TRBV5-4 | CASGDPASGIQDKTQYF | TGTGCCAGCGGGGACCCGGCTAGCGGGATCCAGGATAAGACCCAGTACTTC
. | . | TRBJ2-1 | TRBV30 | CAGKQGSVEQFF | TGTGCCGGAAAACAGGGCTCGGTGGAGCAGTTCTTC
. | . | TRBJ2-5 | TRBV14 | CASSRRETQYF | TGTGCCAGCAGCCGTCGGGAGACCCAGTACTTC
. | . | TRBJ1-3 | TRBV6-1 | CASSGPWGSSGNTIYF | TGTGCCAGCAGTGGTCCTTGGGGCAGCTCTGGAAACACCATATATTTT
. | TRBD1 | TRBJ1-5 | TRBV2 | CASTSGTGGVKNQPQHF | TGTGCCAGCACCTCCGGGACAGGGGGCGTAAAGAATCAGCCCCAGCATTTT
. | TRBD2 | TRBJ2-7 | TRBV28 | CASSHPRLAGENFSYEQYF | TGTGCCAGCAGTCATCCGAGACTAGCGGGAGAAAATTTCTCCTACGAGCAGTACTTC
once | TRBD1 | TRBJ2-7 | TRBV9 | CASSVGTGGVYEQYF | TGTGCCAGCAGCGTAGGGACAGGGGGCGTCTACGAGCAGTACTTC
. | . | TRBJ1-1 | TRBV6-5 | CASSLSGREAFF | TGTGCCAGCAGTCTATCCGGGAGGGAAGCTTTCTTT
. | TRBD2 | TRBJ2-7 | TRBV28 | CASSRLAGVHEQYF | TGTGCCAGCAGTCGACTAGCGGGAGTCCACGAGCAGTACTTC
. | . | TRBJ1-3 | TRBV19 | CASSKDSSGNTIYF | TGTGCCAGTAGTAAAGACAGCTCTGGAAACACCATATATTTT
few | . | TRBJ1-1 | TRBV28 | CASSSLGEGTEAFF | TGTGCCAGCAGTTCCCTCGGGGAGGGCACTGAAGCTTTCTTT
. | TRBD1 | TRBJ1-4 | TRBV30 | CAWSVTTGDEKLFF | TGTGCCTGGAGTGTCACGACAGGGGATGAAAAACTGTTTTTT
. | . | TRBJ2-7 | TRBV28 | CASVLHLSYEQYF | TGTGCCAGCGTTTTACACCTCTCCTACGAGCAGTACTTC
. | . | TRBJ1-4 | TRBV29-1 | CSVEGGLGDEKLFF | TGCAGCGTTGAAGGCGGCCTGGGAGATGAAAAACTGTTTTTT
. | . | TRBJ1-1 | TRBV28 | CASSPQGGLTEAFF | TGTGCCAGCAGTCCACAGGGAGGGCTAACTGAAGCTTTCTTT
many | TRBD1 | TRBJ2-7 | TRBV4-2 | CASSQVTRGHGEQYF | TGTGCCAGCAGCCAAGTGACGAGGGGGCACGGGGAGCAGTACTTC
. | . | TRBJ2-7 | TRBV30 | CAWIRDNSYEQYF | TGTGCCTGGATCCGGGACAACTCCTACGAGCAGTACTTC
. | . | TRBJ1-2 | TRBV6-1 | CASSEIIRPLGEYGYTF | TGTGCCAGCAGTGAAATCATAAGACCTCTCGGAGAATATGGCTACACCTTC
. | . | TRBJ2-1 | TRBV2 | CASRAGGPYNEQFF | TGTGCCAGCCGCGCAGGGGGGCCCTACAATGAGCAGTTCTTC
. | . | TRBJ2-2 | TRBV13 | CASSLARGGGELFF | TGTGCCAGCAGCTTAGCTCGGGGTGGCGGGGAGCTGTTTTTT
. | . | TRBJ2-1 | TRBV7-9 | CASSLIGTDQFF | TGTGCCAGCAGCTTAATCGGGACTGATCAGTTCTTC
. | . | TRBJ2-6 | TRBV5-1 | CASSRGAGGLNSGANVLTF | TGCGCCAGCAGCCGGGGGGCCGGCGGCCTTAACTCTGGGGCCAACGTCCTGACTTTC